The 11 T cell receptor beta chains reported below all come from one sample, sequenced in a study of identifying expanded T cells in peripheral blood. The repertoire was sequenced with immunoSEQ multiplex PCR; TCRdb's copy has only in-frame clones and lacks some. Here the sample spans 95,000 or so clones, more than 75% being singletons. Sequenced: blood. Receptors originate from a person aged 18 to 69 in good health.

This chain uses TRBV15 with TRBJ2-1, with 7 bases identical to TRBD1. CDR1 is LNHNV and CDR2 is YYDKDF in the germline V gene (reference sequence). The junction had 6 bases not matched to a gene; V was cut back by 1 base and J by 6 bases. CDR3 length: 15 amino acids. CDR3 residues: CATSRAGTAGNEQFF. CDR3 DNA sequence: TGTGCCACCAGCAGAGCCGGGACAGCCGGCAATGAGCAGTTCTTC.

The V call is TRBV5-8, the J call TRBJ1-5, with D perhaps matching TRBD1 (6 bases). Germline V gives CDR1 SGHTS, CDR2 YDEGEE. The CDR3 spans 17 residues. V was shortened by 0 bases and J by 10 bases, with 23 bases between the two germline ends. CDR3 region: CASSLEGGSWRLDPQHF. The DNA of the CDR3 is TGTGCCAGCAGCTTGGAGGGGGGATCCTGGAGGCTCGACCCCCAGCATTTT.

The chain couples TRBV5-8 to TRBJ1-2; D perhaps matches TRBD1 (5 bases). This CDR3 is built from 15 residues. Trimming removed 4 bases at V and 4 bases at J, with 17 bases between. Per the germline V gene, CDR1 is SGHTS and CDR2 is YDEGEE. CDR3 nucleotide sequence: TGTGCCAGCAGCCCACCGCGGGGGGACGTCTATGGCTACACCTTC. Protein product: CASSPPRGDVYGYTF.

The DNA for the CDR3 is TGTGCCAGCCTAGAGCCGAACACCGGGGAGCTGTTTTTT. Protein product: CASLEPNTGELFF. The V call is TRBV6-1, the J call TRBJ2-2, with unresolved D. The CDR3 consists of 13 residues. V was cut by 8 bases and J by 0 bases, with 7 bases left in between. Per germline, CDR1 MNHNS and CDR2 SASEGT.

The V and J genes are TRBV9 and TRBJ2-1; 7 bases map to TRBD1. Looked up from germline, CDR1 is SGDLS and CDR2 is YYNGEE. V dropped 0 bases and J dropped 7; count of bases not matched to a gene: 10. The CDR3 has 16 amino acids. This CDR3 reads CASSVVGTEPGNEQFF. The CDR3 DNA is TGTGCCAGCAGCGTAGTTGGGACAGAACCTGGGAATGAGCAGTTCTTC.

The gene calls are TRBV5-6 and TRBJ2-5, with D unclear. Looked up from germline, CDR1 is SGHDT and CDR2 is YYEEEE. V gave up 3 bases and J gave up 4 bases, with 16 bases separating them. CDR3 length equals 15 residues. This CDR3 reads CASSSPRSKGETQYF. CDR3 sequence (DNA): TGTGCCAGCAGCTCCCCTCGATCCAAAGGAGAGACCCAGTACTTC.

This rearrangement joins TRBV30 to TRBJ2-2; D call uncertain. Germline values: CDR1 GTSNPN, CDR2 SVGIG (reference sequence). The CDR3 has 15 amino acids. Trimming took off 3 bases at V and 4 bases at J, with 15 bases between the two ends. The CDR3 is CAWSMAWQITGELFF. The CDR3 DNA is TGTGCCTGGAGCATGGCCTGGCAGATCACCGGGGAGCTGTTTTTT.

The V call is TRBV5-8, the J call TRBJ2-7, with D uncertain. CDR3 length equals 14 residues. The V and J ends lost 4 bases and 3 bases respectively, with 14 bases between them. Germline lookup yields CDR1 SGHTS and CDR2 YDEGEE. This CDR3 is CASSPNDGSYEQYF. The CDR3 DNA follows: TGTGCCAGCAGCCCCAACGACGGTAGCTACGAGCAGTACTTC.

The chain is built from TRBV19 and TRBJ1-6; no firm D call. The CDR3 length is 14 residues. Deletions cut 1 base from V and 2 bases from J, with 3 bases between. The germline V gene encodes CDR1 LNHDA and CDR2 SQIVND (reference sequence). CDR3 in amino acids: CASSIGAYNSPLHF. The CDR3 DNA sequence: TGTGCCAGTAGTATAGGAGCCTATAATTCACCCCTCCACTTT. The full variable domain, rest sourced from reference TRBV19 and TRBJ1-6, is DGGITQSPKYLFRKEGQNVTLSCEQNLNHDAMYWYRQDPGQGLRLIYYSQIVNDFQKGDIAEGYSVSREKKESFPLTVTSAQKNPTAFYLCASSIGAYNSPLHFGNGTRLTVT.

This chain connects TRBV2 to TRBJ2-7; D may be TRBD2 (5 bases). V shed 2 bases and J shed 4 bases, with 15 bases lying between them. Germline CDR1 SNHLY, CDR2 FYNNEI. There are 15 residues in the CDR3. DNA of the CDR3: TGTGCCAGCAGTGAAATGATTATTAGCGATTACGAGCAGTACTTC. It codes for CASSEMIISDYEQYF.

DNA for the CDR3: TGCGCCAGCAGCCAGGGGACATATGATGGCTACACCTTC. Translated: CASSQGTYDGYTF. The chain is built from TRBV5-1 and TRBJ1-2; D perhaps matches TRBD1 (6 bases). Trimming took off 4 bases at V and 6 bases at J, with 13 bases between the two ends. CDR1 is SGHRS and CDR2 is YFSETQ in the germline V gene. The CDR3 is made up of 13 amino acids. Together with reference TRBV5-1 and TRBJ1-2, the CDR3 gives the full variable domain: KAGVTQTPRYLIKTRGQQVTLSCSPISGHRSVSWYQQTPGQGLQFLFEYFSETQRNKGNFPGRFSGRQFSNSRSEMNVSTLELGDSALYLCASSQGTYDGYTFGSGTRLTVV.